The clone carrying this T cell receptor (beta chain) appeared many times. This sample stems from a study of T-cell memory formation after mild COVID-19. In the study overall: TCR clusters were largely donor specific.

TCRdb redid the calling of the 5' RACE reads with MiXCR, one entry per CDR3 protein. The sample lists over 300,000 distinct CDR3 sequences; 20% to 25% were seen once. Germline-derived CDR1 and CDR2 are SGHAT and FQNNGV. The V gene end was trimmed by 4 bases and the J gene end by 2 bases; junction bases not matched to a gene: 11. The CDR3 has 18 residues. Sequenced sample: PBMCs or a T cell subset sorted from them (not recorded which). The chain joins TRBV11-2 to TRBJ2-2; 9 bases match TRBD2. The source is a man between 18 and 29 years old who had mild COVID-19 (a few samples of this study predate the infection). Cell type and time point are not known. CDR3 sequence: CASSSIGAGGRNTGELFF. Written as DNA, the CDR3 is TGTGCCAGCAGCTCGATTGGAGCGGGGGGCCGAAACACCGGGGAGCTGTTTTTT.